This T cell receptor (beta chain) was found in a study of T cells in Graves' hyperthyroidism and ophthalmopathy. From RNA transcripts, TCR beta CDR3 regions were amplified. TCR CDR3 regions were first amplified by RT-PCR with HTBI primers. TCRdb passed the multiplex PCR reads through MiXCR, listing each CDR3 protein once. The sample consists of 600,000 to 650,000 distinct CDR3 sequences, 16% of them appearing once. This clonotype was counted ten times or more. Calling Graves' hyperthyroidism stable meant ophthalmopathy did not progress within 18 months. Per germline, CDR1 SGHDN and CDR2 FVKESK. Trimming took off 0 bases at V and 6 bases at J, with 7 bases between the two ends. The CDR3 is 13 amino acids.

The sequence derives from a woman in her 30s with Graves' hyperthyroidism. Specimen: blood. V and J are TRBV14 and TRBJ2-3; D unresolved. In nucleotides, the CDR3 is TGTGCCAGCAGCCAAGATGTGGAGGATACGCAGTATTTT. Translating gives CASSQDVEDTQYF.